The rows below give T cell receptor beta chains drawn from one sample of a study of beta chain features in type 1 diabetes. Assay: immunoSEQ multiplex PCR; the TCRdb copy retains only in-frame clones and omits some. The sample shows 900,000 or so clones, about a sixth of them seen only once. Input material: naive CD4+ T cells from blood. These TCRs come from a woman aged 18-29 years in good health. Both conserved end residues are part of each CDR3. D genes are given only for firm matches. A clone size is listed for some rows: how often the clone was seen (once, few, many), or a class if it is expanded.

>many|TRBJ1-2|TRBD1|TRBV12-5|15
CASVLGPQGGSGYTF
TGTGCTAGTGTTCTCGGCCCGCAGGGGGGTTCTGGCTACACCTTC
>few|TRBJ1-1|-|TRBV5-6|12
CATSSGNTEAFF
TGTGCCACCTCCAGTGGGAACACTGAAGCTTTCTTT
>-|TRBJ1-4|-|TRBV7-3|10
CASSLEKTVF
TGTGCCAGCAGTCTAGAGAAGACAGTTTTT
>few|TRBJ2-3|-|TRBV5-1|13
CASSLDSTDTQYF
TGCGCCAGCAGCTTGGACAGCACAGATACGCAGTATTTT
>-|TRBJ2-1|-|TRBV18|14
CASSPLGRDNEQFF
TGTGCCAGCTCACCACTCGGCAGAGACAATGAGCAGTTCTTC
>-|TRBJ2-2|TRBD1|TRBV7-3|16
CASSLWGQGNTGELFF
TGTGCCAGCAGCTTATGGGGACAGGGGAACACCGGGGAGCTGTTTTTT
>-|TRBJ1-5|-|TRBV28|16
CASNLGVVASNQPQHF
TGTGCCAGCAACCTGGGGGTAGTGGCTAGCAATCAGCCCCAGCATTTT
>-|TRBJ2-1|-|TRBV19|11
CASSIRNEQFF
TGTGCCAGTAGTATACGAAATGAGCAGTTCTTC
>-|TRBJ2-1|-|TRBV7-9|13
CASSQDPGGEQFF
TGCGCCAGCAGCCAAGATCCTGGCGGAGAGCAGTTCTTC
>few|TRBJ1-5|TRBD1|TRBV9|15
CASSTGQGGNQPQHF
TGTGCCAGCAGCACGGGACAGGGGGGCAATCAGCCCCAGCATTTT
>-|TRBJ1-1|-|TRBV6-5|14
CASSYSGGGTEAFF
TGTGCCAGCAGTTACTCGGGGGGAGGCACTGAAGCTTTCTTT
>-|TRBJ2-1|TRBD2|TRBV19|15
CASSTLAGGYNEQFF
TGTGCCAGTAGTACACTAGCGGGAGGATACAATGAGCAGTTCTTC
>few|TRBJ2-3|-|TRBV28|16
CASSPPWGRNTDTQYF
TGTGCCAGCAGTCCTCCCTGGGGCAGGAATACAGATACGCAGTATTTT
>few|TRBJ1-5|TRBD1|TRBV19|14
CASRRDREYQPQHF
TGTGCCAGCCGCCGGGACAGGGAATATCAGCCCCAGCATTTT
>few|TRBJ2-7|TRBD2|TRBV7-2|19
CASSSLRRGLAGYPYEQYF
TGTGCCAGCAGCTCCCTTAGAAGGGGACTAGCGGGATACCCCTACGAGCAGTACTTC
>few|TRBJ2-5|TRBD2|TRBV4-2|14
CASSQGLEAETQYF
TGTGCCAGCAGTCAGGGACTAGAAGCAGAGACCCAGTACTTC
>few|TRBJ1-5|-|TRBV7-9|15
CASSQGWTGNQPQHF
TGTGCCAGCAGCCAAGGTTGGACAGGCAATCAGCCCCAGCATTTT
>few|TRBJ2-5|-|TRBV7-2|14
CASSTYLRQETQYF
TGTGCCAGCAGCACCTACCTGCGCCAAGAGACCCAGTACTTC
>few|TRBJ1-2|TRBD1|TRBV29-1|12
CSVYADRSGYTF
TGCAGCGTTTACGCGGACAGGAGTGGCTACACCTTC
>few|TRBJ2-2|TRBD2|TRBV7-3|14
CASRSGRASGELFF
TGTGCCAGCAGGAGCGGGAGGGCCTCCGGGGAGCTGTTTTTT
>-|TRBJ2-5|-|TRBV18|15
CASSPQALPQETQYF
TGTGCCAGCTCACCACAGGCACTTCCCCAAGAGACCCAGTACTTC
>few|TRBJ2-5|-|TRBV10-3|14
CAISESKGLETQYF
TGTGCCATCAGTGAGTCTAAGGGGTTGGAGACCCAGTACTTC
>few|TRBJ2-7|-|TRBV21-1|19
CASSKVGRFTNGGPYEQYF
TGTGCCAGCAGCAAAGTGGGCCGTTTTACCAATGGGGGGCCCTACGAGCAGTACTTC
>-|TRBJ1-3|TRBD1|TRBV19|16
CASTGTGLHSGNTIYF
TGTGCCAGTACCGGGACAGGGCTACACTCTGGAAACACCATATATTTT
>-|TRBJ1-1|-|TRBV28|11
CASSLYTEAFF
TGTGCCAGCAGTTTATACACTGAAGCTTTCTTT
>-|TRBJ2-5|-|TRBV7-2|15
CASSPHMAAQETQYF
TGTGCCAGCAGCCCCCATATGGCAGCTCAAGAGACCCAGTACTTC
>few|TRBJ2-5|TRBD1|TRBV19|13
CASSYDREETQYF
TGTGCCAGTAGTTACGACAGGGAAGAGACCCAGTACTTC
>-|TRBJ2-1|TRBD2|TRBV27|17
CASTLAGDGSSYNEQFF
TGTGCCAGCACGCTAGCGGGAGATGGGTCCTCCTACAATGAGCAGTTCTTC
>-|TRBJ1-1|TRBD1|TRBV6-5|14
CASSYSPGQGRAFF
TGTGCCAGCAGTTACTCGCCGGGACAGGGACGAGCTTTCTTT
>-|TRBJ2-1|TRBD2|TRBV7-2|14
CASSSLAGVSEQFF
TGTGCCAGCAGCTCACTAGCGGGAGTTTCTGAGCAGTTCTTC
>-|TRBJ1-4|-|TRBV4-1|15
CASSLLWVTNEKLFF
TGCGCCAGCAGCCTGTTATGGGTTACTAATGAAAAACTGTTTTTT
>once|TRBJ2-3|TRBD2|TRBV6-5|16
CASSYSHSGNSDTQYF
TGTGCCAGCAGTTACTCCCATAGCGGGAATTCAGATACGCAGTATTTT
>few|TRBJ1-1|TRBD1|TRBV2|12
CASRPGQAKAFF
TGTGCCAGCAGACCCGGACAGGCTAAAGCTTTCTTT
>few|TRBJ1-5|-|TRBV19|12
CASSVLNQPQHF
TGTGCCAGTAGCGTATTAAATCAGCCCCAGCATTTT
>-|TRBJ1-2|TRBD1|TRBV7-3|13
CASSRDSQYGYTF
TGTGCCAGCAGCCGGGACAGCCAGTATGGCTACACCTTC
>few|TRBJ2-3|TRBD2|TRBV5-1|17
CASSLFTSGRPADTQYF
TGCGCCAGCAGCTTGTTTACTAGCGGGAGGCCGGCAGATACGCAGTATTTT
>-|TRBJ2-3|TRBD2|TRBV28|14
CASSLLAGGLTQYF
TGTGCCAGCAGTTTACTAGCGGGAGGACTGACGCAGTATTTT
>-|TRBJ2-3|-|TRBV5-4|14
CASSLTDAVDTQYF
TGTGCCAGCAGCTTGACCGACGCGGTCGATACGCAGTATTTT